This T cell receptor (beta chain) was sequenced in a study of regulatory T cells in long-lasting Graves disease. Background on the study: Newly diagnosed Graves' patients had under 3 months of antithyroid drugs.

Building of the TCR beta libraries involved iRepertoire HTBI primers and Arm-PCR of CDR3 regions. As originally analysed: Across all samples, more than 60 TRBV segments and more than 11 TRBJ segments were identified. TCRdb independently ran MiXCR on the multiplex PCR reads; one entry per CDR3 protein. Clone size and V and J calls follow TCRdb, not the original study. The data show 350,000 to 550,000 distinct CDR3 sequences, 15% seen once. The study, taken as a whole, reports: Those with persistent disease had in common more public clonotypes (2,741) than new patients (about 970).

In its sample, this clonotype was seen many times. Its antigen is not identified. Time point denoted: newly diagnosed GD, antithyroid drugs for less than 3 months. From RNA extracted from PBMCs, the TCR library was made. The CDR3 spans 16 residues. CDR1 is SGHAT, CDR2 FQNNGV, per germline. V was clipped by 4 bases and J by 7 bases; unmatched bases: 15. These sequences were also reported in another study, on T cells in Graves' hyperthyroidism and ophthalmopathy. As reported in that work: No progression to ophthalmopathy during 18 months of follow-up defined stable disease.

The chain recombines TRBV11-2 with TRBJ2-7, with TRBD1 identical over 8 bases. The sequences come from peripheral blood mononuclear cells (PBMCs), collected at new diagnosis, from a patient treated with antithyroid drugs. The sequence was collected from a woman in her twenties or thirties with Graves disease. The DNA for the CDR3 is TGTGCCAGCAGCTCTCTGCCAAAGGACAGGGTTAGGGAGCAGTACTTC. Its protein is CASSSLPKDRVREQYF.